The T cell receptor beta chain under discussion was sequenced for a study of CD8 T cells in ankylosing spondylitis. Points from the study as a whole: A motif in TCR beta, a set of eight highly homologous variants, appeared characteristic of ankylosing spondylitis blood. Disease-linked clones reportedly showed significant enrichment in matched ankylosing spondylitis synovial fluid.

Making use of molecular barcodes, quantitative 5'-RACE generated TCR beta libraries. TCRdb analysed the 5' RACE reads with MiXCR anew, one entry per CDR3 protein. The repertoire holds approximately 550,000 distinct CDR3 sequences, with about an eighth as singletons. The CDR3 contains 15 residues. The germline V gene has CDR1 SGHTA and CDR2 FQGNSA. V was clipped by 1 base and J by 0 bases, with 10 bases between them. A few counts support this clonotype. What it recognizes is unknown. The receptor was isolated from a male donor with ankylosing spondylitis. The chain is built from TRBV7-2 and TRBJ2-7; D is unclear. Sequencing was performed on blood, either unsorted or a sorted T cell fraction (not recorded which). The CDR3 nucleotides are TGTGCCAGCAGCTTAGGGCAGGTTCGCTCCTACGAGCAGTACTTC. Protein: CASSLGQVRSYEQYF.